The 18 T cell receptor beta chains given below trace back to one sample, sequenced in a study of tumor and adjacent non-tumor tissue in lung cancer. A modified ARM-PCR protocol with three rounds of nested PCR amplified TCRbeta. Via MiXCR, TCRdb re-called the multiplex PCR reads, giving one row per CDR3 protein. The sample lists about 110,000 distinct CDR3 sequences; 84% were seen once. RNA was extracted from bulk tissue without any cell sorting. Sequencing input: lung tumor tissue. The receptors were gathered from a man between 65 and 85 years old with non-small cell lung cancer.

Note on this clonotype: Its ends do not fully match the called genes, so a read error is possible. CDR3: CASDQEGRVHYGYTF. CDR3 DNA: TGCGCCAGCGACCAAGAGGGCAGGGTTCACTATGGTTACACCTTC. The rearrangement uses TRBV4-1 and TRBJ1-2, with D tentatively TRBD1 (5 bases). The CDR3 has 15 residues. CDR1 and CDR2 (germline): MGHRA, YSYEKL.

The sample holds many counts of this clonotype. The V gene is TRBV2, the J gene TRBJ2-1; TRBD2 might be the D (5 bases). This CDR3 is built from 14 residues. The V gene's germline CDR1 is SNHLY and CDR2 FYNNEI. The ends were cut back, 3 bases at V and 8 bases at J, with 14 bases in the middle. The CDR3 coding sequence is TGTGCCAGCAGTGATTTGACTAAGCTTTATGAGCAGTTCTTC. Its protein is CASSDLTKLYEQFF. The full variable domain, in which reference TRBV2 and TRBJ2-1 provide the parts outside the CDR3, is EPEVTQTPSHQVTQMGQEVILRCVPISNHLYFYWYRQILGQKVEFLVSFYNNEISEKSEIFDDQFSVERPDGSNFTLKIRSTKLEDSAMYFCASSDLTKLYEQFFGPGTRLTVL.

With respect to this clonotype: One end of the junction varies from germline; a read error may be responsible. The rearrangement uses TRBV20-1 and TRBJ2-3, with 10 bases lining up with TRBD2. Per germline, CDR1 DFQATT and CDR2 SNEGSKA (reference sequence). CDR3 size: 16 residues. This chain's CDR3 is CSAPRASGGLTDTLYF. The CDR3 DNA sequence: TGCAGTGCTCCCCGAGCTAGCGGGGGCCTCACAGATACGCTGTATTTT.

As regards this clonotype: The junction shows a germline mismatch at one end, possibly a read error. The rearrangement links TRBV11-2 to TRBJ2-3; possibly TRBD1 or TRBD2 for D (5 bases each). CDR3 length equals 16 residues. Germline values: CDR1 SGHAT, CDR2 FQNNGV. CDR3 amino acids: CASCLTQGGSTDKQYF. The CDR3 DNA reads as TGTGCCAGCTGCTTAACTCAGGGTGGGAGTACAGATAAGCAGTATTTT.

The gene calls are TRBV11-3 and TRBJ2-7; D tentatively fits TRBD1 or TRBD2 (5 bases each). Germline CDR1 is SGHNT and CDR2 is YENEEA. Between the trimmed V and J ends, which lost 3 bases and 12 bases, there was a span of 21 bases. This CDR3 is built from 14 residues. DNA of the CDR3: TGTGCCAGCAGCTTGTACGGGACGCTAGGAGAGAGGTACTTC. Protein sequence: CASSLYGTLGERYF.

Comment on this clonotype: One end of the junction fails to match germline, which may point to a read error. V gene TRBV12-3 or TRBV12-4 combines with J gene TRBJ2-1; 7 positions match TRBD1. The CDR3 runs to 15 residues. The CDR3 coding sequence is TGTGCTAGCAGTCCGGACAGGAGCTCCTGCAATGAGCAGTTCTTC. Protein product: CASSPDRSSCNEQFF.

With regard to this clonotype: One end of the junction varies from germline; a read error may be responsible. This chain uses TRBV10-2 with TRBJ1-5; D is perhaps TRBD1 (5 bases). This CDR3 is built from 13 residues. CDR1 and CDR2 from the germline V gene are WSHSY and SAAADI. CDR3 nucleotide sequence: TGCGCCAGTAGTGACAGCGACAATCAGTCCCAGCATTTT. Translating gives CASSDSDNQSQHF.

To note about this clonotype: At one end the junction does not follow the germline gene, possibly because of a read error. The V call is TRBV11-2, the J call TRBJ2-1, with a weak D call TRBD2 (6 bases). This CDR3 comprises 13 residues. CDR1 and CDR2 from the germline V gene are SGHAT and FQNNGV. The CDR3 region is CASNLRGMTSQFF. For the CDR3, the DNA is TGTGCCAGCAACTTACGAGGAATGACTAGTCAGTTCTTC.

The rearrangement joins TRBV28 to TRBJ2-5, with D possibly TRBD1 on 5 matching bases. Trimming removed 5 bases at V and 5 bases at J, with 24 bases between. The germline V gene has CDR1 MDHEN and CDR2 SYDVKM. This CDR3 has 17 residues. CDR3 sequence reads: CASSPAPGHWVSETQYF. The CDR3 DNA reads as TGTGCCAGCAGTCCTGCCCCTGGACATTGGGTTAGTGAGACCCAGTACTTC.

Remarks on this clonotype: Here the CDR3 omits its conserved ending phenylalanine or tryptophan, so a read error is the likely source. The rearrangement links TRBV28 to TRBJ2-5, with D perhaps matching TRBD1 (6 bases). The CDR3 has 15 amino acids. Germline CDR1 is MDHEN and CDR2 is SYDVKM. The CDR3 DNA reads TGTGCCAGCGGTTTTGTCAGGGGCTGGCAAGAGACCCAGTACTTG. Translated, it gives CASGFVRGWQETQYL.

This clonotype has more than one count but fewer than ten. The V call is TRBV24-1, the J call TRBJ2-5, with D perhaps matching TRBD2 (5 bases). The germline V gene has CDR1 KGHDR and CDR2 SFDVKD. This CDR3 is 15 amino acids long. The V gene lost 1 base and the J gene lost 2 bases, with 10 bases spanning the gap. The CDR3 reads CATSDLMAGQETQYF. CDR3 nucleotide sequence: TGTGCCACCAGTGATTTAATGGCGGGTCAAGAGACCCAGTACTTC.

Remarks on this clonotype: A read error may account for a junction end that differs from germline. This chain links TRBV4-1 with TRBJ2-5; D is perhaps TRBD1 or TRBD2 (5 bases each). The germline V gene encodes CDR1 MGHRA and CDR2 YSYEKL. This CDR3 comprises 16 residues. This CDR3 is CASNQDRDGYHETQYF. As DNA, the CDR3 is TGCGCCAGCAACCAGGACCGGGACGGATACCACGAGACCCAGTACTTC.

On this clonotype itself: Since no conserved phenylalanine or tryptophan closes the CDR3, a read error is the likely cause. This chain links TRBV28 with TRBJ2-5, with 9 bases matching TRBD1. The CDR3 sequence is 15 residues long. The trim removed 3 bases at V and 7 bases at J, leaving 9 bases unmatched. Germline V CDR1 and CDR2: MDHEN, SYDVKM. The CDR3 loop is CASSFSGQGLGTQYS. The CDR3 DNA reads TGTGCCAGCAGTTTTTCGGGACAGGGATTGGGGACCCAGTACTCC.

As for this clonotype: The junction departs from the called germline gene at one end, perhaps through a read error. The CDR3 is CAISLGTGIGGHPQHF. The CDR3 DNA reads as TGTGCCATCAGTTTAGGGACAGGGATCGGGGGGCACCCCCAGCATTTT. This rearrangement joins TRBV28 to TRBJ1-5; 9 positions agree with TRBD1. The CDR3 contains 16 residues. Germline V lookup: CDR1 MDHEN, CDR2 SYDVKM.

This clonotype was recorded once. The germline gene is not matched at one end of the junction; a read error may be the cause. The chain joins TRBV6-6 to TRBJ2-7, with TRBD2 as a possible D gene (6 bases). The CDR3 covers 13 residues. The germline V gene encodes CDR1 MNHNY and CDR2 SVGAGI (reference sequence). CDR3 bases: TGTGCCAGCAGTTCGGGACTGGGGGACGAGCAGTATTTC. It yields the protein CASSSGLGDEQYF.

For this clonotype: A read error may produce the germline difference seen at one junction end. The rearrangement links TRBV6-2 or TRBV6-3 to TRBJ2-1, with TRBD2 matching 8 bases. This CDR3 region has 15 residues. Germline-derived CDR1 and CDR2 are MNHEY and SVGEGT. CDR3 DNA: TGTGCCATCAGTCCGGGACTAGACAATACCAATGAACAGTTCTTC. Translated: CAISPGLDNTNEQFF.

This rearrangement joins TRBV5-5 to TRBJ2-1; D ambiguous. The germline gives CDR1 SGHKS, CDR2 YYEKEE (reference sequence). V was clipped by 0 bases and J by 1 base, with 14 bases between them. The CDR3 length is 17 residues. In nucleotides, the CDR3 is TGTGCCAGCAGCTTGGCCTTCGTGGCTGGTTCCTACAATGAGCAGTTCTTC. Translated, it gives CASSLAFVAGSYNEQFF.

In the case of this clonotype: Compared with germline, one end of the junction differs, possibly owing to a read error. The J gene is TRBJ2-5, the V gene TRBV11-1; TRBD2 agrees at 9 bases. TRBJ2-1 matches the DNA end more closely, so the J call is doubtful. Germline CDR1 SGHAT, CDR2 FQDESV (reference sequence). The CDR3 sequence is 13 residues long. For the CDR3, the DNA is TGTGCCAGCGGCTTAGTGCGGGGGGGATCCCAGTTCTTC. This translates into CASGLVRGGSQFF.